These 17 T cell receptor beta chains share one sample of origin, sequenced in a study of T cells in localized non-small cell lung cancer. The assay was immunoSEQ multiplex PCR, and TCRdb's table has in-frame clones only and misses some. The sample includes 45,000 to 60,000 clones, around 81% seen only once; the top ten take roughly 4.5%. The sequencing here drew on PBMCs, taken before any cancer treatment. The receptor set was obtained from a woman between 40 and 69 years old with stage II lung adenocarcinoma.

The chain couples TRBV10-2 to TRBJ2-3, with 7 bases aligning to TRBD2. This CDR3 contains 14 residues. Germline V gives CDR1 WSHSY, CDR2 SAAADI. Germline trimming cut 7 bases from V and 7 bases from J; bases unmatched to any gene: 11. Written as DNA, the CDR3 is TGCGCCAGCACCGGGACTAAGACGTCCCATACGCAGTATTTT. As protein: CASTGTKTSHTQYF.

V and J are TRBV6-5 and TRBJ2-5; 8 nucleotides agree with TRBD1. Losses at the gene ends were 6 bases for V and 5 bases for J; bases not matched to a gene: 11. This CDR3 spans 15 amino acids. Germline V gene data show CDR1 as MNHEY and CDR2 as SVGAGI. The chain's CDR3 is CASRDRERVWETQYF. CDR3 nucleotide sequence: TGTGCCAGCAGGGACAGGGAACGGGTTTGGGAGACCCAGTACTTC.

This clone was seen more than once but under ten times. The chain uses TRBV6-6 and TRBJ1-5; D not resolved. CDR3 length: 11 residues. Germline-derived CDR1 and CDR2 are MNHNY and SVGAGI (reference sequence). Deletions cut 9 bases from V and 1 base from J, with 4 bases between. CDR3 in amino acids: CARKSNQPQHF. The DNA of the CDR3 is TGTGCCAGGAAGAGCAATCAGCCCCAGCATTTT.

The chain recombines TRBV10-3 with TRBJ2-3; TRBD2 aligns across 7 bases. Germline V lookup: CDR1 ENHRY, CDR2 SYGVKD. The CDR3 extends over 15 amino acids. J was trimmed by 6 bases and V by 2 bases; bases with no gene match: 8. The CDR3 spells CAISEGGESRDTQYF. CDR3 coding DNA: TGTGCCATCAGTGAGGGGGGGGAGAGCAGGGATACGCAGTATTTT.

A few counts support this clone. The genes are TRBV7-8 and TRBJ2-7; D remains unclear. The CDR3 length is 14 residues. The V gene's germline CDR1 is SGHVS and CDR2 FQNEAQ. The V end lost 5 bases, the J end lost 3 bases, and 14 bases lay between the germline ends. The CDR3 is CASSQHLIFYEQYF. The CDR3 nucleotides read TGTGCCAGCAGCCAGCATCTTATATTCTACGAGCAGTACTTC.

This CDR3 reads CASSGTGGEKLFF. DNA for the CDR3: TGTGCCAGCAGTGGGACAGGGGGAGAAAAACTGTTTTTT. The rearrangement links TRBV2 to TRBJ1-4, with 10 bases lining up with TRBD1. Trimming at V came to 4 bases and at J to 8 bases, leaving 1 base not matched to a gene. Germline V gives CDR1 SNHLY, CDR2 FYNNEI. This CDR3 contains 13 residues.

V and J are TRBV7-6 and TRBJ1-2; D perhaps matches TRBD1 (5 bases). Germline V lookup: CDR1 SGHVS, CDR2 FNYEAQ. There are 14 residues in the CDR3. Trimming removed 5 bases at V and 6 bases at J, with 16 bases between. CDR3 DNA sequence: TGTGCCAGCAGCCCCAAACCGGACACGGATGGCTACACCTTC. It translates to CASSPKPDTDGYTF.

This clone came up once. The chain recombines TRBV30 with TRBJ2-5, with TRBD2 matching 8 bases. From germline, CDR1 is GTSNPN and CDR2 SVGIG (reference sequence). The length of the CDR3 is 15 residues. Trimming took 3 bases from V and 2 from J; bases not matched to a gene: 8. In DNA, the CDR3 is TGTGCCTGGAGCGGGGGGGGCCTACAGCAAGAGACCCAGTACTTC. This translates into CAWSGGGLQQETQYF. Variable domain in full (rest from reference TRBV30 and TRBJ2-5): SQTIHQWPATLVQPVGSPLSLECTVEGTSNPNLYWYRQAAGRGLQLLFYSVGIGQISSEVPQNLSASRPQDRQFILSSKKLLLSDSGFYLCAWSGGGLQQETQYFGPGTRLLVL.

The genes are TRBV19 and TRBJ1-1, with D maybe TRBD1 (6 bases). The germline CDR1 and CDR2 sequences are LNHDA and SQIVND (reference sequence). There are 13 residues in the CDR3. V dropped 9 bases and J dropped 5 bases, with 16 bases sitting between them. CDR3 in amino acids: CASSEQGGTEAFF. The CDR3 nucleotides are TGTGCCAGCTCCGAACAGGGCGGGACTGAAGCTTTCTTT.

The chain recombines TRBV6-1 with TRBJ2-1, with TRBD1 identical over 9 bases. V was clipped by 7 bases and J by 1 base; unmatched bases: 5. The CDR3 extends over 15 amino acids. Germline CDR1 is MNHNS and CDR2 is SASEGT. The CDR3: CASTETGGSYNEQFF. CDR3 DNA: TGTGCCAGCACAGAGACAGGGGGGTCCTACAATGAGCAGTTCTTC.

The J gene is TRBJ1-5, the V gene TRBV9; D is possibly TRBD1 (5 bases). The CDR3 is made up of 15 amino acids. Trimming cost V 4 bases and J 1 base, with 12 bases left between them. Germline CDR1 reads SGDLS; CDR2 reads YYNGEE. CDR3 protein: CASSPSWGSNQPQHF. The CDR3 region has the DNA TGTGCCAGCAGCCCTAGTTGGGGGAGCAATCAGCCCCAGCATTTT.

The J gene is TRBJ2-7, the V gene TRBV2; no firm D call. V was shortened by 8 bases and J by 0 bases, with 14 bases between the two germline ends. This CDR3 region has 14 residues. Germline V gives CDR1 SNHLY, CDR2 FYNNEI. The CDR3 DNA is TGTGCCAGCGGAACTGGGCTAGGCTCCTACGAGCAGTACTTC. It codes for CASGTGLGSYEQYF. The variable domain in full, with the rest retrieved from reference TRBV2 and TRBJ2-7, is EPEVTQTPSHQVTQMGQEVILRCVPISNHLYFYWYRQILGQKVEFLVSFYNNEISEKSEIFDDQFSVERPDGSNFTLKIRSTKLEDSAMYFCASGTGLGSYEQYFGPGTRLTVT.

The chain couples TRBV6-1 to TRBJ1-3; tentatively, D is TRBD1 (5 bases). The germline V and J ends were trimmed by 6 bases and 0 bases, with 12 bases remaining between them. Germline CDR1 MNHNS, CDR2 SASEGT. The CDR3 is made up of 15 amino acids. CDR3: CASSGTGFSGNTIYF. CDR3 DNA sequence: TGTGCCAGCAGCGGTACAGGCTTCTCTGGAAACACCATATATTTT.

This rearrangement joins TRBV7-3 to TRBJ1-1; D gene uncertain. The CDR3 consists of 14 residues. V lost 0 bases and J 0 bases, leaving 5 bases between the germline ends. Germline V lookup: CDR1 SGHTA, CDR2 FQGTGA. The CDR3 DNA is TGTGCCAGCAGCTTAACCGGAATGAACACTGAAGCTTTCTTT. Amino acid sequence: CASSLTGMNTEAFF.

This chain joins TRBV28 and TRBJ2-1, with 12 bases fitting TRBD1. The CDR3 extends over 14 amino acids. The germline gives CDR1 MDHEN, CDR2 SYDVKM. V gave up 8 bases and J gave up 5 bases; unmatched junction bases: 4. CDR3 DNA: TGTGCCAGCCGGGACAGGGGGCGCCACAATGAGCAGTTCTTC. The encoded protein is CASRDRGRHNEQFF.

The chain is built from TRBV4-2 and TRBJ1-1, with D unclear. Looked up from germline, CDR1 is LGHNA and CDR2 is YNFKEQ. Trimming cost V 1 base and J 2 bases, with 8 bases left between them. The CDR3 loop spans 14 amino acids. The CDR3 nucleotides are TGTGCCAGCAGCCAAGTTCAGGTTAACACTGAAGCTTTCTTT. This sequence encodes CASSQVQVNTEAFF.

This clone was detected once. The V and J genes are TRBV18 and TRBJ2-1; D unclear. V was shortened by 9 bases and J by 5 bases, with 14 bases between the two germline ends. Per the germline V gene, CDR1 is KGHSH and CDR2 is LQKENI. The CDR3 sequence is 13 residues long. This CDR3 is CASYWSENNEQFF. In DNA, the CDR3 is TGTGCCAGTTACTGGTCCGAAAACAATGAGCAGTTCTTC.